This TCR beta chain came from a study of blood T cells in healthy people across ages. Study-level points and caveats: Using unsorted PBMCs precluded a conclusive naive versus antigen-experienced comparison. Versus aged donors, long-lived donors had higher diversity and more naive CD4+ cells. Changes seen in expanded clonotypes were possibly confounded by donor CMV status left unknown. Per million T cells, TCR beta diversity dropped roughly linearly as age increased.

Primed by a sample-barcoded 5' primer and a J-beta primer mix, a second PCR proceeded for about 7 to 11 cycles. A single record per CDR3 protein comes from TCRdb applying MiXCR to the 5' RACE reads. This table holds approximately 800,000 distinct CDR3 sequences, 56% found once. Trimming took 4 bases from V and 2 from J, leaving 9 bases between them. The CDR3 runs to 13 residues. On this clonotype itself: Antigen specificity is unknown.

The source is a man aged 35 to 55 in good health. V gene TRBV12-3 or TRBV12-4 combines with J gene TRBJ2-7, with D uncertain. The material sequenced was blood. The CDR3 region is CASSSSFAYEQYF. The DNA for the CDR3 is TGTGCCAGCAGTTCCAGCTTCGCCTACGAGCAGTACTTC.